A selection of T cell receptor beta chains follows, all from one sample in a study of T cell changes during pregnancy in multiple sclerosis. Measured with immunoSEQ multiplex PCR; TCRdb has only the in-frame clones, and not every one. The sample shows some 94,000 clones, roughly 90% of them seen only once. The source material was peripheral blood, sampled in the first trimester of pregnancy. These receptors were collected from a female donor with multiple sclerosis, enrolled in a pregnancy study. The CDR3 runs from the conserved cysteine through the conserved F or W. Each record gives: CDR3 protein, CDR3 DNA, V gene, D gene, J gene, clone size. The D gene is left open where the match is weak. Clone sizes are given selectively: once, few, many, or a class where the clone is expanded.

CDR3aa: CASSIGDSGDEQFF; CDR3nt: TGTGCCAGTAGTATCGGGGACAGTGGGGATGAGCAGTTCTTC; v_gene: TRBV19; d_gene: TRBD1; j_gene: TRBJ2-1; abundance: NA
CDR3aa: CASSLLRTYNEQFF; CDR3nt: TGTGCCAGCAGCTTACTGCGTACCTACAATGAGCAGTTCTTC; v_gene: TRBV7-8; d_gene: NA; j_gene: TRBJ2-1; abundance: NA
CDR3aa: CASSSPETSGSTTYNEQFF; CDR3nt: TGTGCCAGCAGCTCGCCGGAGACTAGCGGGAGCACGACCTACAATGAGCAGTTCTTC; v_gene: TRBV7-6; d_gene: TRBD2; j_gene: TRBJ2-1; abundance: once
CDR3aa: CAGLQGSTEAFF; CDR3nt: TGTGCCGGTCTACAGGGAAGCACTGAAGCTTTCTTT; v_gene: TRBV7-9; d_gene: NA; j_gene: TRBJ1-1; abundance: NA
CDR3aa: CASSLVKGLAGGEQFF; CDR3nt: TGTGCCAGCAGCTTAGTTAAGGGACTAGCGGGAGGGGAGCAGTTCTTC; v_gene: TRBV7-2; d_gene: TRBD2; j_gene: TRBJ2-1; abundance: NA
CDR3aa: CASSFSTIVAGGKTGELFF; CDR3nt: TGCGCCAGCAGCTTTTCGACCATTGTAGCGGGAGGAAAGACCGGGGAGCTGTTTTTT; v_gene: TRBV5-1; d_gene: TRBD2; j_gene: TRBJ2-2; abundance: NA
CDR3aa: CASSRGYTF; CDR3nt: TGTGCCAGCAGTCGGGGCTACACCTTC; v_gene: TRBV27; d_gene: NA; j_gene: TRBJ1-2; abundance: NA
CDR3aa: CASRSSAGTDTQYF; CDR3nt: TGTGCCAGCAGATCTAGCGCCGGCACAGATACGCAGTATTTT; v_gene: TRBV2; d_gene: NA; j_gene: TRBJ2-3; abundance: NA
CDR3aa: CASRGTGSLNQPQHF; CDR3nt: TGTGCCAGCAGAGGGACAGGCTCACTCAATCAGCCCCAGCATTTT; v_gene: TRBV2; d_gene: TRBD1; j_gene: TRBJ1-5; abundance: NA
CDR3aa: CAWSVGSVVQETQYF; CDR3nt: TGTGCCTGGAGTGTCGGTAGCGTGGTCCAAGAGACCCAGTACTTC; v_gene: TRBV30; d_gene: NA; j_gene: TRBJ2-5; abundance: NA
CDR3aa: CASSRRVGGGTEAFF; CDR3nt: TGTGCCAGCAGCCGAAGGGTTGGTGGGGGGACTGAAGCTTTCTTT; v_gene: TRBV13; d_gene: NA; j_gene: TRBJ1-1; abundance: NA
CDR3aa: CASSSTGTMRTRDTQYF; CDR3nt: TGTGCCAGCAGCTCCACGGGGACTATGCGGACCCGAGATACGCAGTATTTT; v_gene: TRBV7-3; d_gene: TRBD2; j_gene: TRBJ2-3; abundance: NA
CDR3aa: CASSQPGQGARQPQHF; CDR3nt: TGCGCCAGCAGCCAACCGGGACAGGGGGCCCGGCAGCCCCAGCATTTT; v_gene: TRBV4-1; d_gene: TRBD1; j_gene: TRBJ1-5; abundance: NA
CDR3aa: CASSLDRSGQGTNEQFF; CDR3nt: TGTGCCAGCAGCTTGGATCGGTCGGGACAGGGGACGAATGAGCAGTTCTTC; v_gene: TRBV5-6; d_gene: TRBD1; j_gene: TRBJ2-1; abundance: NA
CDR3aa: CASSLATSGKSGELFF; CDR3nt: TGTGCCAGCAGCTTGGCCACTAGCGGGAAGAGCGGGGAGCTGTTTTTT; v_gene: TRBV5-6; d_gene: TRBD2; j_gene: TRBJ2-2; abundance: NA
CDR3aa: CSVEDQGTGELFF; CDR3nt: TGCAGCGTTGAAGATCAGGGCACCGGGGAGCTGTTTTTT; v_gene: TRBV29-1; d_gene: NA; j_gene: TRBJ2-2; abundance: NA
CDR3aa: CASSPQGQAEAFF; CDR3nt: TGTGCCAGCTCACCACAGGGACAGGCTGAAGCTTTCTTT; v_gene: TRBV18; d_gene: TRBD1; j_gene: TRBJ1-1; abundance: once
CDR3aa: CAIRDSTYEQYF; CDR3nt: TGTGCCATACGGGACTCGACTTACGAGCAGTACTTC; v_gene: TRBV10-3; d_gene: NA; j_gene: TRBJ2-7; abundance: NA
CDR3aa: CASSQGLTSGVVFF; CDR3nt: TGTGCCAGCAGCCAAGGCCTGACTAGCGGGGTGGTGTTCTTC; v_gene: TRBV4-2; d_gene: TRBD2; j_gene: TRBJ2-1; abundance: NA
CDR3aa: CASSRQGRTDTQYF; CDR3nt: TGTGCCAGCAGTCGTCAGGGTCGCACAGATACGCAGTATTTT; v_gene: TRBV6-1; d_gene: NA; j_gene: TRBJ2-3; abundance: NA
CDR3aa: CSVDRASTEAFF; CDR3nt: TGCAGCGTTGACAGGGCCAGCACTGAAGCTTTCTTT; v_gene: TRBV29-1; d_gene: NA; j_gene: TRBJ1-1; abundance: NA
CDR3aa: CAWRFGLAEQFF; CDR3nt: TGTGCCTGGCGCTTCGGACTAGCGGAGCAGTTCTTC; v_gene: TRBV30; d_gene: TRBD2; j_gene: TRBJ2-1; abundance: once
CDR3aa: CASSATGRRGYTF; CDR3nt: TGTGCCAGCAGCGCGACAGGGCGTCGAGGCTACACCTTC; v_gene: TRBV7-2; d_gene: TRBD1; j_gene: TRBJ1-2; abundance: few
CDR3aa: CASTILTGTGRDEQYF; CDR3nt: TGCGCCAGCACTATTTTGACAGGGACCGGGAGGGACGAGCAGTACTTC; v_gene: TRBV5-1; d_gene: NA; j_gene: TRBJ2-7; abundance: NA
CDR3aa: CASSPGTSGGEKQYF; CDR3nt: TGTGCCAGCAGCCCCGGGACTAGCGGCGGCGAAAAGCAGTACTTC; v_gene: TRBV7-9; d_gene: TRBD2; j_gene: TRBJ2-7; abundance: NA
CDR3aa: CASSLRAMGNHYEQYF; CDR3nt: TGTGCCAGCAGTTTGAGGGCTATGGGTAATCACTACGAGCAGTACTTC; v_gene: TRBV27; d_gene: NA; j_gene: TRBJ2-7; abundance: NA
CDR3aa: CASSLGTGFYEQYF; CDR3nt: TGCGCCAGCAGCTTGGGAACAGGGTTCTACGAGCAGTACTTC; v_gene: TRBV5-1; d_gene: NA; j_gene: TRBJ2-7; abundance: few
CDR3aa: CASSIASGAHNEQFF; CDR3nt: TGTGCCAGTAGTATAGCTAGCGGGGCTCACAATGAGCAGTTCTTC; v_gene: TRBV19; d_gene: TRBD2; j_gene: TRBJ2-1; abundance: NA
CDR3aa: CASQGARWSEAFF; CDR3nt: TGTGCCAGCCAGGGGGCGCGGTGGTCTGAAGCTTTCTTT; v_gene: TRBV28; d_gene: TRBD1; j_gene: TRBJ1-1; abundance: NA
CDR3aa: CASSHQFGGYEQYF; CDR3nt: TGCGCCAGCAGCCATCAGTTCGGAGGCTACGAGCAGTACTTC; v_gene: TRBV4-1; d_gene: NA; j_gene: TRBJ2-7; abundance: NA
CDR3aa: CASRGQGAYEQYF; CDR3nt: TGTGCCAGCAGGGGCCAGGGGGCCTACGAGCAGTACTTC; v_gene: TRBV2; d_gene: TRBD1; j_gene: TRBJ2-7; abundance: NA
CDR3aa: CAWKQDRVDKPQHF; CDR3nt: TGTGCCTGGAAACAGGACAGGGTGGATAAGCCCCAGCATTTT; v_gene: TRBV30; d_gene: TRBD1; j_gene: TRBJ1-5; abundance: NA
CDR3aa: CASSLAGGQNEQYF; CDR3nt: TGTGCCAGCAGCTTAGCAGGGGGTCAGAACGAGCAGTACTTC; v_gene: TRBV7-2; d_gene: NA; j_gene: TRBJ2-7; abundance: NA
CDR3aa: CASSGDNTLRQYF; CDR3nt: TGTGCCAGCAGTGGCGACAATACCCTGCGGCAGTACTTC; v_gene: TRBV27; d_gene: NA; j_gene: TRBJ2-7; abundance: NA
CDR3aa: CASPRRAGTKTDTQYF; CDR3nt: TGCGCCAGCCCCCGAAGAGCGGGAACCAAGACAGATACGCAGTATTTT; v_gene: TRBV5-1; d_gene: TRBD2; j_gene: TRBJ2-3; abundance: NA
CDR3aa: CASSYTRGGLDTQYF; CDR3nt: TGTGCCAGCAGTTATACGCGGGGTGGCTTAGATACGCAGTATTTT; v_gene: TRBV5-5; d_gene: NA; j_gene: TRBJ2-3; abundance: NA
CDR3aa: CASSARVNMAYNEQFF; CDR3nt: TGCGCCAGCAGCGCCCGGGTCAATATGGCCTACAATGAGCAGTTCTTC; v_gene: TRBV5-1; d_gene: NA; j_gene: TRBJ2-1; abundance: NA
CDR3aa: CASSLQTSGGSYNEQFF; CDR3nt: TGTGCCAGCAGCTTGCAAACTAGCGGGGGATCCTACAATGAGCAGTTCTTC; v_gene: TRBV7-6; d_gene: TRBD2; j_gene: TRBJ2-1; abundance: NA
CDR3aa: CASSFAGSGNTIYF; CDR3nt: TGTGCCAGCAGTTTCGCGGGCAGTGGAAACACCATATATTTT; v_gene: TRBV28; d_gene: NA; j_gene: TRBJ1-3; abundance: NA
CDR3aa: CASSPREGAGANVLTF; CDR3nt: TGCGCCAGCAGCCCCCGAGAGGGGGCCGGGGCCAACGTCCTGACTTTC; v_gene: TRBV4-1; d_gene: TRBD1; j_gene: TRBJ2-6; abundance: NA
CDR3aa: CAWSYRAYEQYF; CDR3nt: TGTGCCTGGAGTTACAGGGCCTACGAGCAGTACTTC; v_gene: TRBV30; d_gene: NA; j_gene: TRBJ2-7; abundance: NA
CDR3aa: CASSMGQFYEQYF; CDR3nt: TGTGCCAGCAGTATGGGACAGTTCTACGAGCAGTACTTC; v_gene: TRBV2; d_gene: TRBD1; j_gene: TRBJ2-7; abundance: NA
CDR3aa: CAWSVRGILNTEAFF; CDR3nt: TGTGCCTGGAGTGTACGGGGAATATTGAACACTGAAGCTTTCTTT; v_gene: TRBV30; d_gene: NA; j_gene: TRBJ1-1; abundance: NA
CDR3aa: CASGDGRAAGNEQFF; CDR3nt: TGCGCCAGCGGGGACGGGAGGGCCGCGGGAAATGAGCAGTTCTTC; v_gene: TRBV5-1; d_gene: TRBD2; j_gene: TRBJ2-1; abundance: NA
CDR3aa: CASSLSPSGYEQYF; CDR3nt: TGTGCCAGCAGCTTATCCCCTAGCGGCTACGAGCAGTACTTC; v_gene: TRBV7-2; d_gene: TRBD2; j_gene: TRBJ2-7; abundance: once
CDR3aa: CASSLGQGYNEQFF; CDR3nt: TGTGCCAGTAGTTTAGGACAGGGCTACAATGAGCAGTTCTTC; v_gene: TRBV19; d_gene: TRBD1; j_gene: TRBJ2-1; abundance: NA
CDR3aa: CASSFPGRSYEQYF; CDR3nt: TGTGCCAGCAGCTTCCCAGGGAGGTCCTACGAGCAGTACTTC; v_gene: TRBV7-9; d_gene: NA; j_gene: TRBJ2-7; abundance: NA
CDR3aa: CASSRSSGLGHEQYF; CDR3nt: TGTGCCAGCAGCAGGAGTTCGGGACTAGGCCACGAGCAGTACTTC; v_gene: TRBV9; d_gene: TRBD2; j_gene: TRBJ2-7; abundance: once
CDR3aa: CASSSRQTNTGELFF; CDR3nt: TGCGCCAGCAGCAGCCGACAGACGAACACCGGGGAGCTGTTTTTT; v_gene: TRBV5-1; d_gene: NA; j_gene: TRBJ2-2; abundance: NA
CDR3aa: CASSENGNSGNTIYF; CDR3nt: TGTGCCAGCAGTGAAAACGGGAACTCTGGAAACACCATATATTTT; v_gene: TRBV2; d_gene: NA; j_gene: TRBJ1-3; abundance: NA
CDR3aa: CASSPLDSRDQPQHF; CDR3nt: TGTGCCAGCTCACCACTAGACAGTAGGGATCAGCCCCAGCATTTT; v_gene: TRBV18; d_gene: NA; j_gene: TRBJ1-5; abundance: NA
CDR3aa: CASSLQTPTTREDTEAFF; CDR3nt: TGTGCCAGCAGTTTGCAAACTCCAACCACAAGAGAGGACACTGAAGCTTTCTTT; v_gene: TRBV27; d_gene: NA; j_gene: TRBJ1-1; abundance: NA